One sample yielded the 5 T cell receptor beta chains listed below, sequenced in a study of cytomegalovirus exposure and HLA in healthy donors (TCRdb year 2017). Receptors were amplified or captured by the immunoSEQ multiplex PCR assay. A mixture of 60 forward primers for TCR Vbeta segments and 13 reverse primers for TCR Jbeta segments was used in the multiplex PCR. TCRdb took this table from immuneACCESS and kept in-frame rearrangements with V and J called. Such tables lack part of the clones; where checked against another copy, unresolved V genes explain under half of the gap, and the rest is unexplained. For this sample the table gives 75,000 to 90,000 clones, of which roughly 80% were detected only once. The biggest ten clones account for over 10% of the sample. Sequenced: PBMCs. The receptors come from a human donor in good health.

This clone has just a few counts. In nucleotides, the CDR3 is TGTGCCAGCAGTCGACAGACCTCAACTAATGAAAAACTGTTTTTT. Encoded protein: CASSRQTSTNEKLFF. The genes are TRBV6-5 and TRBJ1-4, with TRBD1 as a possible D gene (5 bases). This CDR3 is 15 amino acids long. Trimming pared 5 bases from V and 0 bases from J, leaving 10 bases between. Germline CDR1 reads MNHEY; CDR2 reads SVGAGI.

About this clone itself: Additional DNA sequences in this sample encode the identical CDR3. The J gene is TRBJ2-7, the V gene TRBV27; 11 bases are shared with TRBD1. The CDR3 is 14 residues long. Germline V CDR1 and CDR2: MNHEY, SMNVEV (reference sequence). The V and J ends lost 3 bases and 4 bases, in that order; junction bases with no gene match: 2. CDR3: CASSLDRGPYEQYF. The CDR3 DNA reads TGTGCCAGCAGTTTGGACAGGGGGCCTTACGAGCAGTACTTC.

Turning to this clone: The same CDR3 is also encoded by other DNA sequences in this sample. CDR3 nucleotide sequence: TGTGCCAGCAGCCTTACTGGAAACACCATATATTTT. It translates to CASSLTGNTIYF. The chain has TRBV7-2 and TRBJ1-3; D remains unclear. The germline CDR1 and CDR2 sequences are SGHTA and FQGNSA. Trimming stripped 5 bases from V and 2 bases from J, with 4 bases between. The CDR3 consists of 12 residues.

The chain combines TRBV6-5 with TRBJ2-5; 7 bases align to TRBD2. The CDR3 consists of 13 residues. After removal of 0 bases from V and 5 bases from J, the junction contained 0 bases not matched to a gene. Germline CDR1 is MNHEY and CDR2 is SVGAGI. CDR3 sequence: CASSYSGGETQYF. CDR3 nucleotide sequence: TGTGCCAGCAGTTACTCGGGGGGGGAGACCCAGTACTTC.

The chain employs TRBV7-2 and TRBJ1-5; D uncertain. The CDR3 covers 14 residues. Trimming took 3 bases from V and 2 from J, leaving 8 bases between them. Germline CDR1 is SGHTA and CDR2 is FQGNSA. CDR3 sequence reads: CASSFIAGNQPQHF. The CDR3 DNA is TGTGCCAGCAGCTTTATTGCGGGCAATCAGCCCCAGCATTTT.